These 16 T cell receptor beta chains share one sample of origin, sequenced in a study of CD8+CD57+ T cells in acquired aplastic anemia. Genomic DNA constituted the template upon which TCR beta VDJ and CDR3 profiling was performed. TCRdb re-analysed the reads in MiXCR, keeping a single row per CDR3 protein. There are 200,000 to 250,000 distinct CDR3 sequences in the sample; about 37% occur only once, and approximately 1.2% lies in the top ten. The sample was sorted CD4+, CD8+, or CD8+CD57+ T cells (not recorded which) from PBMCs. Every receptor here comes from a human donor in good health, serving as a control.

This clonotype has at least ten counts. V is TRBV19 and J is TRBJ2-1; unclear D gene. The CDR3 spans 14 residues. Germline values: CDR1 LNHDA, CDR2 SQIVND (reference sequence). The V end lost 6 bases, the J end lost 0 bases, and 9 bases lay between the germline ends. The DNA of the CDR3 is TGTGCCAGTAGGGGCCGGAGCTCCTACAATGAGCAGTTCTTC. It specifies CASRGRSSYNEQFF.

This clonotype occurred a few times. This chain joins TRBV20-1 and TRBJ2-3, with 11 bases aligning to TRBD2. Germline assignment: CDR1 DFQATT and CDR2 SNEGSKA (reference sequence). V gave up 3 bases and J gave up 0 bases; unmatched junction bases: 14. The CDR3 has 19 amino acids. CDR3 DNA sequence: TGCAGTGCTAGCGGGGGTCTAGCGGGGGGCTGGTTTAGCACAGATACGCAGTATTTT. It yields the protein CSASGGLAGGWFSTDTQYF.

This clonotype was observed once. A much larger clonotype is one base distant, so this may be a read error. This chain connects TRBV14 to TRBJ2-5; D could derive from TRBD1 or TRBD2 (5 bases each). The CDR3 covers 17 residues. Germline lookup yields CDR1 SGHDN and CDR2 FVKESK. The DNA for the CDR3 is TGTGCCATCAGCCCAATAGATACGGGACGGTCACAAGAGACCCAGTACTTC. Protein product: CAISPIDTGRSQETQYF. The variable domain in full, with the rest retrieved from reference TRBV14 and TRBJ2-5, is EAGVTQFPSHSVIEKGQTVTLRCDPISGHDNLYWYRRVMGKEIKFLLHFVKESKQDESGMPNNRFLAERTGGTYSTLKVQPAELEDSGVYFCAISPIDTGRSQETQYFGPGTRLLVL.

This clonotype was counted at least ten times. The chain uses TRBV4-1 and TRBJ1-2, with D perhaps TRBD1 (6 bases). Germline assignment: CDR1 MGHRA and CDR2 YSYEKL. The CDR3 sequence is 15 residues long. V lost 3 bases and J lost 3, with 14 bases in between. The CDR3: CASSQRGQSHYGYTF. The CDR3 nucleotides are TGCGCCAGCAGCCAGCGAGGACAGAGCCACTATGGCTACACCTTC.

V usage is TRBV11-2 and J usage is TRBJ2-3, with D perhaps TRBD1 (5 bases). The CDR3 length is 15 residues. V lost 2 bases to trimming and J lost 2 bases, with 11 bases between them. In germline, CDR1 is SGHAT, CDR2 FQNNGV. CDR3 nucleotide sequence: TGTGCCAGCAGCTTATCAAGCAGGGACACAGATACGCAGTATTTT. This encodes CASSLSSRDTDTQYF.

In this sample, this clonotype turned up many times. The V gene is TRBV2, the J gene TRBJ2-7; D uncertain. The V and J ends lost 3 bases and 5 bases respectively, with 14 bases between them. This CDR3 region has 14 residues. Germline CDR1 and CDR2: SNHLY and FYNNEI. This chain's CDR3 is CASSEPPFSHEQYF. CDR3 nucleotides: TGTGCCAGCAGTGAGCCCCCCTTCAGCCACGAGCAGTACTTC.

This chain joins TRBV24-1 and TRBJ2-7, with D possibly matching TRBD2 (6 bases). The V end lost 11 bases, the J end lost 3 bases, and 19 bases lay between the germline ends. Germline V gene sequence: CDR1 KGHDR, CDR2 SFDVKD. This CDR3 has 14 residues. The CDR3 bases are TGTGCCAATAGCGGAACGGGTATTCTCTACGAGCAGTACTTC. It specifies CANSGTGILYEQYF.

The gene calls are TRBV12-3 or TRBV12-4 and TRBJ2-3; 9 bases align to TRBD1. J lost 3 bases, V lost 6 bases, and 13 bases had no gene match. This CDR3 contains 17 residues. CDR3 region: CASSPVPGQGYTDTQYF. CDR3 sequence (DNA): TGTGCCAGCAGCCCAGTCCCGGGACAGGGTTATACAGATACGCAGTATTTT.

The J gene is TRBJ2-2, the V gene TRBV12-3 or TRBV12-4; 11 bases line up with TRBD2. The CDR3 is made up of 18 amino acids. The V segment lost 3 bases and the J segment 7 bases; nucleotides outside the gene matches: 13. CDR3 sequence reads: CASSFRGPSGGMIGELFF. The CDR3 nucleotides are TGTGCCAGCAGTTTCCGAGGACCTAGCGGGGGGATGATCGGGGAGCTGTTTTTT.

In DNA, the CDR3 is TGCGCCAGCAGCCCTCGGGGAGAGCCCTACTATGGCTACACCTTC. It is translated as CASSPRGEPYYGYTF. V usage is TRBV5-1 and J usage is TRBJ1-2, with D unresolved. V was clipped by 4 bases and J by 3 bases, with 16 bases between them. The CDR3 extends over 15 amino acids. Germline V gives CDR1 SGHRS, CDR2 YFSETQ. The full variable domain, rest sourced from reference TRBV5-1 and TRBJ1-2, is KAGVTQTPRYLIKTRGQQVTLSCSPISGHRSVSWYQQTPGQGLQFLFEYFSETQRNKGNFPGRFSGRQFSNSRSEMNVSTLELGDSALYLCASSPRGEPYYGYTFGSGTRLTVV.

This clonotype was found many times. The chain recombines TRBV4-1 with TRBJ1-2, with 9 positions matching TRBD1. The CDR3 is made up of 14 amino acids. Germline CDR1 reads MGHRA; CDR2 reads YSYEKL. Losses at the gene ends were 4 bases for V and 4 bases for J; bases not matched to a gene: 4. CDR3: CASSRSQGAYGYTF. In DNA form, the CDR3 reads TGCGCCAGCAGCCGATCACAGGGGGCCTATGGCTACACCTTC.

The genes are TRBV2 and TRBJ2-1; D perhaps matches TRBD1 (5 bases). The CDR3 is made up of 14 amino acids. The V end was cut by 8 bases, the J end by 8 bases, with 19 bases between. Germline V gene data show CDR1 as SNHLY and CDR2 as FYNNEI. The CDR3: CASSPRRLGDEQFF. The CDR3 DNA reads TGTGCCAGCTCACCACGACGTTTAGGGGATGAGCAGTTCTTC.

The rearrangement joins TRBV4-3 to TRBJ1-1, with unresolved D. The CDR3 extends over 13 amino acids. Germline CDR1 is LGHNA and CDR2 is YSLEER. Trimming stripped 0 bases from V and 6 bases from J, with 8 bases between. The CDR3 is CASSQERRAEAFF. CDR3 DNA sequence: TGCGCCAGCAGCCAAGAAAGGAGGGCTGAAGCTTTCTTT.

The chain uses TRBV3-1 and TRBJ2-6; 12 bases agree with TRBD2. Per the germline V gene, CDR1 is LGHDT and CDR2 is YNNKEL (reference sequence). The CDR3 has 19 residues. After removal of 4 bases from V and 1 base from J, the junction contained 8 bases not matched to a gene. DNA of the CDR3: TGTGCCAGCAGCCCCCAACCGACTAGCGGGGGATCTGGGGCCAACGTCCTGACTTTC. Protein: CASSPQPTSGGSGANVLTF.

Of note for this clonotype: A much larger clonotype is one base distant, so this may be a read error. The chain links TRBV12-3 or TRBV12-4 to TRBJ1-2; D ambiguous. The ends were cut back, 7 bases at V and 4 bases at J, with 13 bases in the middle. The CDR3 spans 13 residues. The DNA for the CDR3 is TGTGCCAGCACCCTACACATAACCTATGGCTACACCTTC. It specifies CASTLHITYGYTF.

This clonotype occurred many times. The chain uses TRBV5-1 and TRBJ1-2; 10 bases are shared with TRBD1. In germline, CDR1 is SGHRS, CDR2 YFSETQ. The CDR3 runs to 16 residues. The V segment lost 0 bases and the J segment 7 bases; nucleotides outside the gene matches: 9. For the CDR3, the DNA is TGCGCCAGCAGCTTGGCCGGGACAGGGGCGCAAGGTGGCTACACCTTC. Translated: CASSLAGTGAQGGYTF.